This T cell receptor (beta chain) is from a study of cytomegalovirus exposure and HLA in healthy donors. At the level of the study: Researchers previously reported finding 90 million to 130 million unique TCR beta sequences from approximately 190 million T cells.

The PCR made use of 60 Vbeta and 13 Jbeta primers. As handled by the study authors: Later, an analysis found tens of millions of unique TCR beta chains, and 9.5 million to 12 million of these were shared. Sequencing used immunoSEQ multiplex PCR; TCRdb keeps in-frame clones, though not all of them. V and J calls and clone size are as listed in that table; D and trimming were resolved from the DNA. The repertoire consists of some 140,000 clones, with about 80% occurring once and the leading ten covering around 2.2%. Germline CDR1 SGHNT, CDR2 YENEEA. The CDR3 is 18 residues long. V gave up 1 base and J gave up 2 bases; unmatched junction bases: 4. This clone came up once.

What was sequenced was PBMCs. This TCR was recovered from a man in his thirties or forties in good health and CMV-seronegative. The V and J genes are TRBV11-3 and TRBJ2-1; TRBD2 matches 14 bases. The DNA of the CDR3 is TGTGCCAGCAGCTTAGGGACTAGCGGGGGGTTAACCTACAATGAGCAGTTCTTC. Translation gives CASSLGTSGGLTYNEQFF.